Given below is one TCR beta chain in context. What it recognizes is unknown. V lost 6 bases and J 6 bases, leaving 11 bases between the germline ends. CDR3 length: 13 residues. The germline gives CDR1 MNHEY, CDR2 SMNVEV (reference sequence). TCRdb called the 5' RACE reads again in MiXCR, with one record for every CDR3 protein. The sample contains around 500,000 distinct CDR3 sequences, 21% of which appear only once. This sample is drawn from a study of T cells after yellow fever vaccination. Study in general: Researchers used SMART-Seq v4 Ultra Low Input to prepare fractions that had low cell numbers. Overall study findings and caveats: Reappearing after the booster were most of the clones from primary vaccination (96% CD4, 70% to 90% CD8). Though it reached lower strength, the secondary response hit its peak faster, day 5 versus 15.

The chain has TRBV27 and TRBJ2-2; the D gene could be TRBD1 or TRBD2 (5 bases each). The input for sequencing was PBMCs, taken roughly 20 days after the first yellow fever vaccination. The clonotype comes from a man younger than 35 who received the YFV17D yellow fever vaccine. Written as DNA, the CDR3 is TGTGCCAGCAGACTTGGGGGTTCCGGGGAGCTGTTTTTT. Translation: CASRLGGSGELFF.